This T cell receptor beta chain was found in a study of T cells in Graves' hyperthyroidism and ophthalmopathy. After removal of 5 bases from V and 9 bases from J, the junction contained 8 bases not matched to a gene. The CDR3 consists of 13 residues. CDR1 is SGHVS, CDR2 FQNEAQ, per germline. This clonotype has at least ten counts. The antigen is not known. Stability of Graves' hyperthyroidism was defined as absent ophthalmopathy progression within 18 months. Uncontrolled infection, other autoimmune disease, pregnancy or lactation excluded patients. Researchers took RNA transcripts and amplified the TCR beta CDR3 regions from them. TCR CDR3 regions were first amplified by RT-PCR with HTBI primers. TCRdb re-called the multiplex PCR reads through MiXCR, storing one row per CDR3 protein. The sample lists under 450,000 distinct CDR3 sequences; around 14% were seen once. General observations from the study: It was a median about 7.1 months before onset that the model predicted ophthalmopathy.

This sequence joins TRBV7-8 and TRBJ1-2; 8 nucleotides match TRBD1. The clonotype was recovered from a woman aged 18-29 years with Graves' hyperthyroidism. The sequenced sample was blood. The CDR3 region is CASSAGQVMSYTF. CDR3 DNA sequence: TGTGCCAGCAGCGCGGGACAGGTGATGAGCTACACCTTC.